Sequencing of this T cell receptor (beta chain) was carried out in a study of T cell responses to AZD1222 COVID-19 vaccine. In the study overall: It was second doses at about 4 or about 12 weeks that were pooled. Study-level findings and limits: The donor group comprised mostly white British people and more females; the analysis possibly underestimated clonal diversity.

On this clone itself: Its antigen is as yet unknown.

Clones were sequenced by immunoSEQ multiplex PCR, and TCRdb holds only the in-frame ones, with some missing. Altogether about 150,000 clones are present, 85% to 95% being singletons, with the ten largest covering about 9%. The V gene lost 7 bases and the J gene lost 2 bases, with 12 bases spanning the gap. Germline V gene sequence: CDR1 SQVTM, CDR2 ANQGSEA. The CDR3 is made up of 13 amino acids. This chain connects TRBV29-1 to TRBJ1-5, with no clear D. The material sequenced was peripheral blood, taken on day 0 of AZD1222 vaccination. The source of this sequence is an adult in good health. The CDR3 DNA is TGCAGCGCGAGGATCTCTCGCAATCAGCCCCAGCATTTT. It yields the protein CSARISRNQPQHF. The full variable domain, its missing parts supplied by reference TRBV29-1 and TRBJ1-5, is SAVISQKPSRDICQRGTSLTIQCQVDSQVTMMFWYRQQPGQSLTLIATANQGSEATYESGFVIDKFPISRPNLTFSTLTVSNMSPEDSSIYLCSARISRNQPQHFGDGTRLSIL.